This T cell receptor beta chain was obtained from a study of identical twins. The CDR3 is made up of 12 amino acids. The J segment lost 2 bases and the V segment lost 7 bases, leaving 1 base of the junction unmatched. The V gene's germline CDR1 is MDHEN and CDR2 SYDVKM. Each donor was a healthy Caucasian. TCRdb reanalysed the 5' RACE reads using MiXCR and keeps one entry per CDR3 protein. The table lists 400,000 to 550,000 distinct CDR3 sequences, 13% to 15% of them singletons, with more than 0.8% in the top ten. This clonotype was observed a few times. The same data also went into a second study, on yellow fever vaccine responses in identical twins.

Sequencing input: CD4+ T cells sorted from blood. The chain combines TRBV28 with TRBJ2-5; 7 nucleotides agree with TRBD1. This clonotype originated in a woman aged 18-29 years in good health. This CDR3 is CASKGQQETQYF. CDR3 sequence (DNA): TGTGCCAGCAAGGGACAGCAAGAGACCCAGTACTTC.